Listed below are T cell receptor beta chains from one sample, sequenced in a study of OX40 agonist ivuxolimab in advanced cancers. Profiled with immunoSEQ multiplex PCR; TCRdb holds only in-frame clones, not every one. The table records roughly 60,000 clones, approximately 91% of them present only once. The source was CD4+ or CD8+ T cells sorted from blood, collected in a trial of the OX40 agonist ivuxolimab. The receptors here all came from an adult with an advanced solid tumor such as melanoma, head and neck, liver or kidney cancer. Both conserved end residues are part of each CDR3. The D gene is left open where the match is weak. Expanded clones are given a class, and other clones once, few, many or no size at all.

>.|.|TRBV28|TRBJ2-7
TGTGCCAGCAACGAGCAGTACTTC
CASNEQYF
>.|TRBD1|TRBV29-1|TRBJ2-5
TGCAGCGTTGGCCGGACAGGGTCTCAAGAGACCCAGTACTTC
CSVGRTGSQETQYF
>.|.|TRBV5-8|TRBJ2-5
TGTGCCAGCAGCTTGGACCCTACAGGGAACCAAGAGACCCAGTACTTC
CASSLDPTGNQETQYF
>.|TRBD2|TRBV11-3|TRBJ2-2
TGTGCCAGCAGCTTAGATGGCGGGAGGGCCGCCGGGGAGCTGTTTTTT
CASSLDGGRAAGELFF
>.|.|TRBV6-6|TRBJ2-5
TGTGCCAGTGGCGGTGTGATTTCATGGGTTCAGTACTTC
CASGGVISWVQYF
>once|TRBD1|TRBV5-4|TRBJ1-2
TGTGCCAGCAGCCTGGGACAGGCCCCCTATGGCTACACCTTC
CASSLGQAPYGYTF
>.|TRBD1|TRBV18|TRBJ2-2
TGTGCCAGCTCACCATCAGGGGGCACCCTCACCGGGGAGCTGTTTTTT
CASSPSGGTLTGELFF
>.|.|TRBV7-8|TRBJ2-3
TGTGCCAGCAGCTTAAAGTTGTGGGGGGATACGCAGTATTTT
CASSLKLWGDTQYF
>.|.|TRBV2|TRBJ1-1
TGTGCCAGCGGGGGGACGAGGTCTGAAGCTTTCTTT
CASGGTRSEAFF
>.|TRBD2|TRBV7-2|TRBJ2-3
TGTGCCAGCAGCTTAGATAGCGGGAGGGATACGCAGTATTTT
CASSLDSGRDTQYF
>few|TRBD2|TRBV6-1|TRBJ2-7
TGTGCCAGCAGGAAACCAGCGGGAGAGAAGGACGAGCAGTACTTC
CASRKPAGEKDEQYF
>.|.|TRBV5-6|TRBJ1-3
TGTGCCAGCAGCTTATCTGGGGAATTATTTTCTGGAAACACCATATATTTT
CASSLSGELFSGNTIYF
>.|.|TRBV5-1|TRBJ1-2
TGCGCCAGCAGCTTGGCGGGGGGCCGGGAGGGCTACACCTTC
CASSLAGGREGYTF
>.|.|TRBV6-1|TRBJ1-4
TGTGCCAGCCGTCGACAGGATGGCGAAAAACTGTTTTTT
CASRRQDGEKLFF
>.|TRBD1|TRBV29-1|TRBJ2-3
TGCAGCGGAGAGGGGGGACAGGGGGCACGCACAGATACGCAGTATTTT
CSGEGGQGARTDTQYF
>.|.|TRBV29-1|TRBJ1-5
TGCAGCGTTGTCGGCCAGATCAATCAGCCCCAGCATTTT
CSVVGQINQPQHF
>.|.|TRBV27|TRBJ1-1
TGTGCCAGCAGTTTCCGGGTGGGACGACAGAACACTGAAGCTTTCTTT
CASSFRVGRQNTEAFF
>once|TRBD2|TRBV27|TRBJ2-2
TGTGTCACTACGGGGGGGAGGAACACCGGGGAGCTGTTTTTT
CVTTGGRNTGELFF
>.|TRBD2|TRBV7-8|TRBJ2-1
TGTGCCAGCAGCTACTCAGGACTAGCGGGAGGTAGCTCCTACAATGAGCAGTTCTTC
CASSYSGLAGGSSYNEQFF
>.|.|TRBV19|TRBJ1-1
TGTGCCAGTAGTATCCTAGACCCCCGTGAGACTGAAGCTTTCTTT
CASSILDPRETEAFF
>.|.|TRBV18|TRBJ1-4
TGTGCCAGCTCACCCTACAGGTCAGGCGAAAAACTGTTTTTT
CASSPYRSGEKLFF
>.|.|TRBV7-6|TRBJ1-3
TGTGCCAGCAGCCCGACGGGACTTGGAAACACCATATATTTT
CASSPTGLGNTIYF
>.|.|TRBV4-3|TRBJ2-7
TGCGCCAGCCTCCGGGACGGGGTCGGCGAGCAGTACTTC
CASLRDGVGEQYF
>.|TRBD2|TRBV2|TRBJ2-1
TGTGCCAGCTTACAAAGCGGGAGCGGCTATGAGCAGTTCTTC
CASLQSGSGYEQFF
>.|TRBD2|TRBV6-5|TRBJ2-7
TGTGCCAGCAGCGAAATAGCGGGAGCGCGCGAGCAGTACTTC
CASSEIAGAREQYF
>.|.|TRBV5-1|TRBJ2-5
TGCGCCAGCAGTTTGACGACGGGCTACAGGCGAGAGACCCAGTACTTC
CASSLTTGYRRETQYF
>.|TRBD2|TRBV27|TRBJ2-5
TGTGCCAGCAGTCGTCCGGGACTAGCAGAGACCCAGTACTTC
CASSRPGLAETQYF
>.|.|TRBV18|TRBJ2-7
TGTGCCAGCTCACCCCGGGACTTCCCCTACGAGCAGTACTTC
CASSPRDFPYEQYF
>.|.|TRBV6-5|TRBJ1-1
TGTGCCAGCAGGGCGGGCCGTATGAACACTGAAGCTTTCTTT
CASRAGRMNTEAFF
>once|TRBD2|TRBV30|TRBJ2-3
TGTGCCTACGCGGGACTAGGGAACTTTCGCCCGCAGTATTTT
CAYAGLGNFRPQYF
>few|TRBD1|TRBV7-9|TRBJ1-1
TGTGCCAGCAGCTTAAGACAGGGCTTCACTGAAGCTTTCTTT
CASSLRQGFTEAFF
>.|.|TRBV7-7|TRBJ1-1
TGTGCTAGCAGCCCGGAGGGGGGGCGTCCGTCTGAAGCTTTCTTT
CASSPEGGRPSEAFF
>.|TRBD1|TRBV15|TRBJ1-5
TGTGCCACCAGCAGCCGGACAGGAGGACAGCCCCAGCATTTT
CATSSRTGGQPQHF
>.|.|TRBV5-1|TRBJ2-2
TGCGCCAGCAGCCCGGCGGAACAGGGGAACACCGGGGAGCTGTTTTTT
CASSPAEQGNTGELFF
>.|.|TRBV6-5|TRBJ1-4
TGTGCCAGCAGTTACAGAGGTCCTAATGAAAAACTGTTTTTT
CASSYRGPNEKLFF
>once|.|TRBV28|TRBJ2-7
TGTGCCAGCAGTTCTCTAGGGATCGTAGGGGTCGAGCAGTACTTC
CASSSLGIVGVEQYF
>.|TRBD2|TRBV7-6|TRBJ2-3
TGTGCCAGCAGCCGAGGTAGCGGGGCTCACATGTATTTT
CASSRGSGAHMYF